This entry lists 2 T cell receptor beta chains sequenced from one sample in a study of vaccination and CD4 T cells after COVID-19. Sequencing of the DNA from cultured CD4+ T cells was carried out with the Oncomine TCR Beta short-read assay. TCRdb itself ran the PCR reads through MiXCR, one entry per CDR3 protein. The sample has 1,200 to 1,500 distinct CDR3 sequences, 10% to 15% seen once. These receptors' targets are unknown. This sample's treatment: approximately nine-day PBMC culture with coronavirus spike peptide pools or control peptides (ViraFEST assay). CD4+ T cells of the unexposed donor were collected before the COVID-19 pandemic (2011-2018). What was sequenced was CD4+ T cells from blood, cultured in vitro. These receptors came from a human donor in good health.

This clonotype was counted only a few times. CDR3 DNA: TGTGCCAGCAACTCCCTGGGAGGTTCTAGCAATCAGCCCCAGCATTTT. Its translation is CASNSLGGSSNQPQHF. V usage is TRBV28 and J usage is TRBJ1-5; D gene uncertain. The CDR3 runs 16 residues. V gave up 7 bases and J gave up 0 bases, with 16 bases separating them. Germline V gene sequence: CDR1 MDHEN, CDR2 SYDVKM.

V is TRBV11-2 and J is TRBJ2-2; tentatively, D is TRBD1 (6 bases). The CDR3 covers 14 residues. CDR1 SGHAT and CDR2 FQNNGV come from the germline V gene. V was pared by 2 bases and J by 7 bases, with 11 bases between. The CDR3 DNA reads as TGTGCCAGCAGCTTAAACAGGGTTGGCGGGGAGCTGTTTTTT. This sequence encodes CASSLNRVGGELFF.